Below, 5 T cell receptor beta chains from the same sample are listed, as sequenced in a study of blood T cells in healthy people across ages. Through a sample-barcoded 5' primer and a J-beta primer mix, a second PCR was run for about 6 to 11 cycles. One entry per CDR3 protein, called by TCRdb with MiXCR from the 5' RACE reads. The table shows about 1.6 million distinct CDR3 sequences, with 30% to 35% occurring only once. The sample comprised blood. Source of these receptors: a woman between 25 and 40 years old in good health.

This clonotype was seen more than once but under ten times. This rearrangement joins TRBV20-1 to TRBJ2-3, with D hard to call. CDR1 is DFQATT, CDR2 SNEGSKA, per germline (reference sequence). V was pared by 4 bases and J by 0 bases, with 17 bases between. The CDR3 extends over 16 amino acids. The CDR3 sequence is CSAIVGTAKSTDTQYF. The CDR3 DNA sequence: TGCAGTGCTATTGTCGGTACAGCGAAGAGCACAGATACGCAGTATTTT.

Turning to this clonotype: The junction shows a germline mismatch at one end, possibly a read error. This sequence joins TRBV20-1 and TRBJ2-3; 9 bases are a match to TRBD2. This CDR3 is 16 amino acids long. The germline gives CDR1 DFQATT, CDR2 SNEGSKA (reference sequence). The CDR3 DNA follows: TGCGGTGCTAGTGATCGGCGGGAGGGCAGCACAGATACGCAGTATTTT. Its translation is CGASDRREGSTDTQYF.

This clonotype was seen a few times. CDR3 nucleotides: TGTGCCAGCAGCTCCCCCTTTGTAGATACGCAGTATTTT. Protein sequence: CASSSPFVDTQYF. V is TRBV7-3 and J is TRBJ2-3, with no clear D. Per the germline V gene, CDR1 is SGHTA and CDR2 is FQGTGA. Trimming stripped 4 bases from V and 5 bases from J, with 10 bases between. The CDR3 extends over 13 amino acids.

V gene TRBV7-2 combines with J gene TRBJ2-5, with 11 bases fitting TRBD2. Germline CDR1 is SGHTA and CDR2 is FQGNSA. CDR3 size: 17 residues. V lost 6 bases to trimming and J lost 0 bases; unmatched junction nucleotides: 9. The CDR3: CASRPPSSGGNQETQYF. The CDR3 bases are TGTGCCAGCAGACCCCCTTCTAGCGGGGGGAACCAAGAGACCCAGTACTTC.

DNA of the CDR3: TGTGCCAGCAGCCAGGCTGTGATAGGATTCACTGAAGCTTTCTTT. This encodes CASSQAVIGFTEAFF. V gene TRBV4-2 combines with J gene TRBJ1-1; D gene uncertain. The CDR3 spans 15 residues. Trimming pared 3 bases from V and 4 bases from J, leaving 15 bases between. CDR1 is LGHNA and CDR2 is YNFKEQ in the germline V gene.